This passage covers 24 T cell receptor beta chains from one sample sequenced in a study of response to subunit inactivated influenza vaccine (dated by TCRdb to between 2017 and 2018). Library preparation employed RT-PCR. The instrument was an Illumina HiSeq 2500. TCRdb redid the processing of the public reads, applying fastp at Q25 and MiXCR, and retained in-frame beta chains. Each entry is one CDR3 protein sequence, shown with its most common DNA and genes. The table for this sample lists hundreds of thousands of distinct CDR3 sequences; roughly 12% of them were counted only once. 9.5% to 11% of the sample is held by the ten biggest clonotypes. Separately, the same data were catalogued under a study of T cells expressing NK-cell markers. As the second publication notes: 5'RACE template switching, by which a universal primer site and unique molecular identifiers were added, was used to make TCR beta cDNA libraries.

The specimen comprised PBMCs from blood, sampled on the day of vaccination. Receptors originate from a man aged 50 to 59 who received an inactivated influenza vaccine. Donor details come from another sample of the same person, matched by shared clones.

This clonotype was counted at least ten times. The chain combines TRBV5-1 with TRBJ1-1, with 9 bases aligning to TRBD1. The germline V gene encodes CDR1 SGHRS and CDR2 YFSETQ. The ends lost 4 bases at V and 5 bases at J; junction bases unmatched: 9. The CDR3 covers 15 residues. The CDR3 bases are TGCGCCAGCAGCATCGGGACAGGGCGGTTTACTGAAGCTTTCTTT. It translates to CASSIGTGRFTEAFF. Together with reference TRBV5-1 and TRBJ1-1, the CDR3 gives the full variable domain: KAGVTQTPRYLIKTRGQQVTLSCSPISGHRSVSWYQQTPGQGLQFLFEYFSETQRNKGNFPGRFSGRQFSNSRSEMNVSTLELGDSALYLCASSIGTGRFTEAFFGQGTRLTVV.

V is TRBV12-3 or TRBV12-4 and J is TRBJ2-1; 15 bases fit TRBD2. CDR3 size: 16 residues. Unmatched junction bases numbered 6, after V lost 4 bases and J lost 8 bases. In DNA, the CDR3 is TGTGCCAGCAGTTGGACTAGCGGGAGGGCCGGCGATGAGCAGTTCTTC. It yields the protein CASSWTSGRAGDEQFF.

The DNA of the CDR3 is TGTGCCAGCACCCTGATTCGGGACCCCTACGAGCAGTACTTC. Translating gives CASTLIRDPYEQYF. J is TRBJ2-7 and V is TRBV28, with D perhaps being TRBD1 or TRBD2 (5 bases each). Germline values: CDR1 MDHEN, CDR2 SYDVKM. With 7 bases removed from V and 2 bases from J, the gap between germline ends came to 15 bases. The CDR3 is made up of 14 amino acids.

At least ten counts were recorded for this clonotype. V gene TRBV28 combines with J gene TRBJ2-1; maybe TRBD2 (6 bases). Germline CDR1 reads MDHEN; CDR2 reads SYDVKM. The germline V and J ends were trimmed by 6 bases and 5 bases, with 17 bases remaining between them. This CDR3 is 15 amino acids long. CDR3 region: CASSPPSGLHNEQFF. CDR3 nucleotides: TGTGCCAGCAGCCCTCCTTCGGGACTGCACAATGAGCAGTTCTTC.

This clonotype was counted at least ten times. The chain combines TRBV3-1 with TRBJ1-2; the match to TRBD1 covers 10 bases. In germline, CDR1 is LGHDT, CDR2 YNNKEL (reference sequence). The CDR3 is made up of 12 amino acids. J lost 7 bases, V lost 4 bases, and 0 bases had no gene match. The CDR3 DNA sequence: TGTGCCAGCAGCCGGGACAGGGGTGGCTACACCTTC. This sequence encodes CASSRDRGGYTF. The full variable domain, its missing parts supplied by reference TRBV3-1 and TRBJ1-2, is DTAVSQTPKYLVTQMGNDKSIKCEQNLGHDTMYWYKQDSKKFLKIMFSYNNKELIINETVPNRFSPKSPDKAHLNLHINSLELGDSAVYFCASSRDRGGYTFGSGTRLTVV.

V usage is TRBV10-1 and J usage is TRBJ2-1; TRBD1 or TRBD2 may be the D gene (5 bases each). Trimming cost V 3 bases and J 8 bases, with 17 bases left between them. Germline loops: CDR1 WNHNN, CDR2 SYGVQD (reference sequence). This CDR3 is 15 amino acids long. The CDR3 nucleotides are TGCGCCAGCAGTGAAGGGCGAGGGGCTATCGATGAGCAGTTCTTC. Residues: CASSEGRGAIDEQFF.

This clonotype was seen ten or more times. V gene TRBV20-1 combines with J gene TRBJ2-3; D is possibly TRBD2 (6 bases). The CDR3 has 14 amino acids. V shed 0 bases and J shed 1 base, with 8 bases lying between them. Germline CDR1 is DFQATT and CDR2 is SNEGSKA (reference sequence). CDR3 bases: TGCAGTGCTAGAGACGCGGGACGCACAGATACGCAGTATTTT. This gives the protein CSARDAGRTDTQYF.

Remarks on this clonotype: The junction departs from germline at one end; a sequencing error may be responsible. This chain connects TRBV14 to TRBJ2-1, with a weak D call TRBD2 (5 bases). This CDR3 has 15 amino acids. The germline gives CDR1 SGHDN, CDR2 FVKESK. CDR3 residues: CASSQGPGSDDEQFF. The CDR3 DNA reads as TGTGCCAGCAGTCAAGGACCGGGTAGCGACGATGAGCAGTTCTTC.

This clonotype was picked up a small number of times. The chain uses TRBV7-8 and TRBJ2-1, with D perhaps matching TRBD2 (6 bases). This CDR3 comprises 14 residues. V lost 1 base to trimming and J lost 10 bases, with 14 bases between them. Per the germline V gene, CDR1 is SGHVS and CDR2 is FQNEAQ. Here the CDR3 DNA reads TGTGCCAGCAGCTTAGGTTGGCTGGCGGGGGAGCAGTTCTTC. Amino acids: CASSLGWLAGEQFF.

The V and J genes are TRBV20-1 and TRBJ2-5, with 11 bases identical to TRBD2. Looked up from germline, CDR1 is DFQATT and CDR2 is SNEGSKA (reference sequence). The ends lost 0 bases at V and 7 bases at J; junction bases unmatched: 7. This CDR3 region has 15 residues. CDR3 nucleotide sequence: TGCAGTGCTAGAGATGTAGCGGGAGGGCTTGGGACCCAGTACTTC. Translated, it gives CSARDVAGGLGTQYF.

To note about this clonotype: This is likely an artifact of a read error, given a far larger clone one base away. This chain connects TRBV7-3 to TRBJ2-1; no clear D. Germline CDR1 and CDR2: SGHTA and FQGTGA. The CDR3 length is 12 residues. CDR3 sequence (DNA): TGTGCCAGCAGCTTAAACTACAATGAGCAGCTCTTC. Protein sequence: CASSLNYNEQLF.

In this sample, this clonotype turned up many times. The DNA of the CDR3 is TGTGCCAGCAGTTTAGGGAGGGGGTCGAGCACCGGGGAGCTGTTTTTT. Translating it yields CASSLGRGSSTGELFF. The gene calls are TRBV12-3 or TRBV12-4 and TRBJ2-2, with D perhaps given as TRBD1 or TRBD2 (6 bases each). V was shortened by 1 base and J by 4 bases, with 13 bases between the two germline ends. The CDR3 is made up of 16 amino acids.

In regard to this clonotype: Because it lacks the conserved phenylalanine or tryptophan at the end, this CDR3 is likely a read error. The chain links TRBV5-5 to TRBJ2-3; D may be TRBD1 (6 bases). The V gene lost 0 bases and the J gene lost 4 bases, with 12 bases spanning the gap. Germline V gene sequence: CDR1 SGHKS, CDR2 YYEKEE (reference sequence). There are 15 residues in the CDR3. The CDR3 DNA reads TGTGCCAGCAGCTTGGATGGGGGCACCGCAGATACGCAGTATTCT. Amino acids: CASSLDGGTADTQYS.

V and J are TRBV29-1 and TRBJ1-1; a weak D match, TRBD1 (6 bases). Trimming left V 2 bases short and J 1 base short, with 8 bases between. Germline assignment: CDR1 SQVTM and CDR2 ANQGSEA. This CDR3 has 13 residues. CDR3 DNA sequence: TGCAGCGTTGAAAAACAGGGGAACACTGAAGCTTTCTTT. Translation gives CSVEKQGNTEAFF.

This sequence joins TRBV20-1 and TRBJ1-5; no clear D gene. V gave up 7 bases and J gave up 4 bases, with 11 bases separating them. This CDR3 region has 12 residues. CDR1 is DFQATT and CDR2 is SNEGSKA in the germline V gene (reference sequence). The DNA of the CDR3 is TGCAGTGGTTCTGGGCGAAATCAGCCCCAGCATTTT. Encoded protein: CSGSGRNQPQHF.

V is TRBV20-1 and J is TRBJ1-1; 8 nucleotides line up with TRBD1. Germline CDR1 reads DFQATT; CDR2 reads SNEGSKA (reference sequence). J lost 4 bases, V lost 3 bases, and 7 bases had no gene match. The CDR3 covers 14 residues. CDR3 sequence: CSARPGQAFTEAFF. The CDR3 bases are TGCAGTGCTAGGCCGGGACAGGCTTTCACTGAAGCTTTCTTT.

A few counts support this clonotype. The chain couples TRBV7-9 to TRBJ2-1; D is ambiguous. This CDR3 is 14 amino acids long. Trimming pared 5 bases from V and 8 bases from J, leaving 16 bases between. From germline, CDR1 is SEHNR and CDR2 FQNEAQ (reference sequence). CDR3 in DNA: TGTGCCAGCAGCCCCCCAAGCTTAAGGGATGAGCAGTTCTTC. Amino acid sequence: CASSPPSLRDEQFF.

This clonotype was seen a few times. The CDR3 protein is CASSNALGGSYNEQFF. The CDR3 DNA reads as TGTGCCAGCAGCAATGCACTAGGCGGGTCCTACAATGAGCAGTTCTTC. The rearrangement joins TRBV7-3 to TRBJ2-1, with a weak D call TRBD2 (5 bases). The CDR3 runs 16 residues. V lost 5 bases, J lost 1 base, and 15 bases lay in between. CDR1 SGHTA and CDR2 FQGTGA come from the germline V gene. The full variable domain, its missing parts supplied by reference TRBV7-3 and TRBJ2-1, is GAGVSQTPSNKVTEKGKYVELRCDPISGHTALYWYRQSLGQGPEFLIYFQGTGAADDSGLPNDRFFAVRPEGSVSTLKIQRTERGDSAVYLCASSNALGGSYNEQFFGPGTRLTVL.

This clonotype turned up a few times. V gene TRBV20-1 combines with J gene TRBJ2-2; maybe TRBD1 (8 bases). The CDR3 consists of 15 residues. V was cut by 3 bases and J by 5 bases, with 16 bases left in between. In germline, CDR1 is DFQATT, CDR2 SNEGSKA (reference sequence). In DNA form, the CDR3 reads TGCAGTGCTAGGACGACAGGGGAGGGAACCGGGGAGCTGTTTTTT. Its protein is CSARTTGEGTGELFF.

In its sample, this clonotype was seen a few times. This chain connects TRBV10-3 to TRBJ1-1; D is unclear. Germline values: CDR1 ENHRY, CDR2 SYGVKD. This CDR3 is 13 amino acids long. Trimming removed 4 bases from V and 1 base from J, with 7 bases in between. CDR3 sequence: CAISGLQNTEAFF. The CDR3 DNA reads as TGTGCCATCAGTGGGCTACAGAACACTGAAGCTTTCTTT.

The chain uses TRBV2 and TRBJ2-6, with unresolved D. Trimming removed 1 base at V and 2 bases at J, with 9 bases between. Looked up from germline, CDR1 is SNHLY and CDR2 is FYNNEI. The CDR3 sequence is 16 residues long. CDR3: CASSEGRLTGANVLTF. The CDR3 DNA reads TGTGCCAGCAGTGAAGGCAGGTTGACTGGGGCCAACGTCCTGACTTTC.

This clonotype has more than one count but fewer than ten. The chain combines TRBV6-4 with TRBJ2-1; D might be TRBD2 (6 bases). Germline-derived CDR1 and CDR2 are MRHNA and SNTAGT. Trimming took 4 bases from V and 4 from J, leaving 14 bases between them. The CDR3 has 15 amino acids. CDR3 protein: CASSVIPSEYNEQFF. CDR3 bases: TGTGCCAGCAGTGTTATTCCTAGCGAGTACAATGAGCAGTTCTTC.

This rearrangement joins TRBV5-1 to TRBJ2-5; 10 bases map to TRBD2. This CDR3 region has 14 residues. Per the germline V gene, CDR1 is SGHRS and CDR2 is YFSETQ. After removal of 7 bases from V and 4 bases from J, the junction contained 7 bases not matched to a gene. The DNA of the CDR3 is TGCGCCAGCGGTTTAGCGGGAGGTCGAGAGACCCAGTACTTC. It yields the protein CASGLAGGRETQYF.

This clonotype was counted between two and nine times. The rearrangement links TRBV7-9 to TRBJ2-4; possibly TRBD2 for D (6 bases). The CDR3 length is 16 residues. Trimming shortened V by 1 base and J by 3 bases, and 13 bases separated the two germline ends. From germline, CDR1 is SEHNR and CDR2 FQNEAQ (reference sequence). The CDR3 spells CASSLGREFDKNIQYF. CDR3 coding DNA: TGTGCCAGCAGCTTAGGGAGGGAATTTGACAAAAACATTCAGTACTTC.